Listed here are 28 T cell receptor beta chains from one sample, sequenced in a study of blood T cells in healthy people across ages. A sample-barcoded 5' primer and a J-beta primer mix were used in a second PCR of about 7 to 11 cycles. Each CDR3 protein gets one entry after TCRdb re-called the 5' RACE reads with MiXCR. In the table there are roughly 1.9 million distinct CDR3 sequences, about two fifths of which are singletons. The sequenced sample consisted of blood. These receptors were obtained from a human donor in good health.

This clonotype was observed a few times. The V gene is TRBV20-1, the J gene TRBJ2-3; D might be TRBD2 (6 bases). V was shortened by 5 bases and J by 3 bases, with 18 bases between the two germline ends. Germline V gene lookup returns CDR1 DFQATT and CDR2 SNEGSKA (reference sequence). This CDR3 is 15 amino acids long. CDR3: CSAPTPREPTDTQYF. Here the CDR3 DNA reads TGCAGTGCTCCCACCCCCCGGGAGCCTACAGATACGCAGTATTTT.

This CDR3 is CSARGRTRVTEAFF. CDR3 coding DNA: TGCAGTGCCAGGGGTAGGACAAGGGTCACTGAAGCTTTCTTT. The chain joins TRBV20-1 to TRBJ1-1; D might be TRBD1 (6 bases). This CDR3 contains 14 residues. Trimming took 6 bases from V and 4 from J, leaving 18 bases between them. Germline lookup yields CDR1 DFQATT and CDR2 SNEGSKA (reference sequence).

The sample holds a few counts of this clonotype. The V and J genes are TRBV10-3 and TRBJ1-2, with 9 nucleotides matching TRBD1. V trimming: 0 bases; J trimming: 3 bases; junction bases outside the gene matches: 5. There are 16 residues in the CDR3. Germline V CDR1 and CDR2: ENHRY, SYGVKD. The CDR3 reads CAISESGQGGHYGYTF. The CDR3 DNA is TGTGCCATCAGTGAGTCGGGACAGGGAGGGCACTATGGCTACACCTTC.

The V and J genes are TRBV6-5 and TRBJ1-2; 10 bases map to TRBD1. The junction had 14 bases not matched to a gene; V was cut back by 2 bases and J by 8 bases. The CDR3 sequence is 17 residues long. In germline, CDR1 is MNHEY, CDR2 SVGAGI. CDR3 protein: CASSYDPLTGGLGGYTF. In DNA, the CDR3 is TGTGCCAGCAGTTACGATCCGTTGACAGGGGGCCTTGGGGGCTACACCTTC.

This chain links TRBV7-3 with TRBJ2-1; D not resolved. Germline V gene sequence: CDR1 SGHTA, CDR2 FQGTGA. Trimming took 5 bases from V and 8 from J, leaving 16 bases between them. The CDR3 is 14 residues long. The CDR3 protein is CASSRTDGFDEQFF. The CDR3 bases are TGTGCCAGCAGCCGAACCGACGGCTTCGATGAGCAGTTCTTC.

This rearrangement joins TRBV7-2 to TRBJ2-3, with TRBD2 matching over 11 bases. The CDR3 is made up of 18 amino acids. Germline V gene lookup returns CDR1 SGHTA and CDR2 FQGNSA. V gave up 5 bases and J gave up 2 bases; unmatched junction bases: 12. The CDR3 DNA follows: TGTGCCAGCAGCACCCCGGCCGGGACTAGCGGCGTCACAGATACGCAGTATTTT. This translates into CASSTPAGTSGVTDTQYF. Combining the CDR3 with reference TRBV7-2 and TRBJ2-3 gives the whole variable domain GAGVSQSPSNKVTEKGKDVELRCDPISGHTALYWYRQSLGQGLEFLIYFQGNSAPDKSGLPSDRFSAERTGGSVSTLTIQRTQQEDSAVYLCASSTPAGTSGVTDTQYFGPGTRLTVL.

The rearrangement uses TRBV5-5 and TRBJ1-2, with a possible D match to TRBD1 (5 bases). The CDR3 sequence is 13 residues long. V gave up 0 bases and J gave up 6 bases, with 9 bases separating them. The germline CDR1 and CDR2 sequences are SGHKS and YYEKEE (reference sequence). The CDR3 DNA reads TGTGCCAGCAGCTTGGGACCCAGGGATGGCTACACCTTC. Protein product: CASSLGPRDGYTF.

The chain joins TRBV6-1 to TRBJ2-3, with 14 positions matching TRBD2. With 6 bases clipped from V and 0 bases from J, the junction kept 11 bases outside the gene matches. CDR3 length equals 19 residues. Germline V gene sequence: CDR1 MNHNS, CDR2 SASEGT. The CDR3 DNA sequence: TGTGCCAGCAGCCGGACTAGCGGGGGGCCGATAACTAGCACAGATACGCAGTATTTT. Its translation: CASSRTSGGPITSTDTQYF.

The J gene is TRBJ2-7, the V gene TRBV6-6; possible D gene TRBD2, 5 bases. V gave up 5 bases and J gave up 2 bases, with 13 bases separating them. This CDR3 spans 14 amino acids. CDR1 MNHNY and CDR2 SVGAGI come from the germline V gene (reference sequence). CDR3 protein: CASSAIASAYEQYF. The DNA for the CDR3 is TGTGCCAGCAGTGCTATAGCGAGTGCCTACGAGCAGTACTTC.

The rearrangement joins TRBV2 to TRBJ2-1; 13 bases match TRBD2. With 6 bases clipped from V and 9 bases from J, the junction kept 8 bases outside the gene matches. The CDR3 length is 15 residues. The V gene's germline CDR1 is SNHLY and CDR2 FYNNEI. CDR3 region: CASSHTSGGAVEQFF. In DNA, the CDR3 is TGTGCCAGCAGCCACACTAGCGGGGGGGCGGTTGAGCAGTTCTTC.

This clonotype was detected only once. CDR3 coding DNA: TGTGCCAGCAAGGCAAGGGCCCTCGCCTATGGCTACACCTTC. Its translation is CASKARALAYGYTF. The V gene is TRBV10-3, the J gene TRBJ1-2; D not resolved. CDR1 and CDR2 from the germline V gene are ENHRY and SYGVKD. V was clipped by 10 bases and J by 4 bases, with 19 bases between them. The CDR3 is made up of 14 amino acids.

For this clonotype: One end of the junction does not line up with germline, which may come from a read error. The V call is TRBV24-1, the J call TRBJ2-1, with D perhaps assigned TRBD1 or TRBD2 (5 bases each). The CDR3 runs to 15 residues. Germline lookup yields CDR1 KGHDR and CDR2 SFDVKD. The CDR3 coding sequence is TGTGTCACCAGTGAGCTCGGGACGGCCTACAATGAGCAGTTCTTC. This translates into CVTSELGTAYNEQFF.

This clonotype came up a few times. The gene calls are TRBV7-2 and TRBJ1-2, with D perhaps TRBD1 (5 bases). This CDR3 spans 15 amino acids. Trimming took 2 bases from V and 2 from J, leaving 12 bases between them. The germline CDR1 and CDR2 sequences are SGHTA and FQGNSA. CDR3 in amino acids: CASSLNPGPNYGYTF. The CDR3 DNA reads TGTGCCAGCAGCTTAAATCCGGGGCCAAACTATGGCTACACCTTC.

This clonotype came up a few times. The chain uses TRBV27 and TRBJ1-6; D call uncertain. Germline CDR1 reads MNHEY; CDR2 reads SMNVEV (reference sequence). Trimming removed 2 bases at V and 13 bases at J, with 12 bases between. This CDR3 has 13 amino acids. The CDR3, as DNA: TGTGCCAGCAGTTTAGGGGAGCGATACCCCCTCCACTTT. Residues: CASSLGERYPLHF.

This clonotype occurred a few times. V is TRBV12-3 or TRBV12-4 and J is TRBJ2-1; D unclear. V dropped 5 bases and J dropped 9 bases, with 11 bases sitting between them. The CDR3 has 12 residues. The CDR3 nucleotides read TGTGCCAGCAGTCCTGAGGTCCGTGAGCAGTTCTTC. Residues: CASSPEVREQFF.

The chain has TRBV20-1 and TRBJ1-2, with D unresolved. V was cut by 3 bases and J by 0 bases, with 20 bases left in between. Per the germline V gene, CDR1 is DFQATT and CDR2 is SNEGSKA (reference sequence). The CDR3 is 17 residues long. The chain's CDR3 is CSASSAVAGHSNYGYTF. CDR3 in DNA: TGCAGTGCTAGTTCAGCGGTGGCAGGCCACTCTAACTATGGCTACACCTTC.

On this clonotype itself: A much larger clone differs by one base, so this may be a read error. This sequence joins TRBV7-2 and TRBJ2-3, with no clear D. Looked up from germline, CDR1 is SGHTA and CDR2 is FQGNSA. Trimming stripped 4 bases from V and 6 bases from J, with 2 bases between. The CDR3 sequence is 10 residues long. CDR3 bases: TGTGCCAGCAGCTGGGATACGCAGTATTTT. This codes for CASSWDTQYF.

The V and J genes are TRBV6-2 or TRBV6-3 and TRBJ2-1; 10 bases match TRBD2. CDR3 size: 14 residues. Germline V gene lookup returns CDR1 MNHEY and CDR2 SVGEGT. The V and J ends lost 7 bases and 4 bases, in that order; junction bases with no gene match: 4. This CDR3 is CASTGLADYNEQFF. CDR3 sequence (DNA): TGTGCCAGCACCGGACTAGCGGATTACAATGAGCAGTTCTTC.

This clonotype has more than one count but fewer than ten. The chain employs TRBV3-1 and TRBJ2-1, with no clear D. Trimming took off 3 bases at V and 6 bases at J, with 9 bases between the two ends. Germline lookup yields CDR1 LGHDT and CDR2 YNNKEL (reference sequence). CDR3 length: 13 amino acids. The CDR3 DNA is TGTGCCAGCAGCCACGTTGGGCGCAATGAGCAGTTCTTC. Its translation: CASSHVGRNEQFF.

The chain uses TRBV4-1 and TRBJ1-2; unclear D gene. Germline V CDR1 and CDR2: MGHRA, YSYEKL. The CDR3 covers 18 residues. V gave up 4 bases and J gave up 6 bases, with 27 bases separating them. The CDR3 nucleotides read TGCGCCAGCAGCCGAGAGTCATTGAGGTTTCTGGCTGGGCATGGCTACACCTTC. This encodes CASSRESLRFLAGHGYTF.

With regard to this clonotype: With a much larger clone just one base away, this may be a read error. The chain has TRBV7-8 and TRBJ2-7; no reliable D call. Germline loops: CDR1 SGHVS, CDR2 FQNEAQ. There are 14 residues in the CDR3. The CDR3 protein is CAGSFTVSNYEQYF. The DNA for the CDR3 is TGTGCCGGCAGCTTCACTGTGTCGAACTACGAGCAGTACTTC. The full variable domain, in which reference TRBV7-8 and TRBJ2-7 provide the parts outside the CDR3, is GAGVSQSPRYKVAKRGQDVALRCDPISGHVSLFWYQQALGQGPEFLTYFQNEAQLDKSGLPSDRFFAERPEGSVSTLKIQRTQQEDSAVYLCAGSFTVSNYEQYFGPGTRLTVT.

V is TRBV12-3 or TRBV12-4 and J is TRBJ1-2; unclear D gene. V was cut by 1 base and J by 5 bases, with 20 bases left in between. This CDR3 spans 17 amino acids. The CDR3 region is CASSLGIGYMTLYGYTF. CDR3 DNA: TGTGCCAGCAGTTTAGGGATAGGATATATGACCTTATATGGCTACACCTTC.

The sample holds a few counts of this clonotype. The chain joins TRBV25-1 to TRBJ1-1, with D possibly matching TRBD1 (5 bases). Germline V gives CDR1 MGHDK, CDR2 SYGVNS. Trimming pared 6 bases from V and 4 bases from J, leaving 12 bases between. The CDR3 has 13 residues. CDR3 nucleotides: TGTGCCAGCAGAGTCCCGGGGCTCACTGAAGCTTTCTTT. Translated: CASRVPGLTEAFF. Full variable domain (outside the CDR3, taken from reference TRBV25-1 and TRBJ1-1): EADIYQTPRYLVIGTGKKITLECSQTMGHDKMYWYQQDPGMELHLIHYSYGVNSTEKGDLSSESTVSRIRTEHFPLTLESARPSHTSQYLCASRVPGLTEAFFGQGTRLTVV.

This chain links TRBV6-5 with TRBJ2-3, with 14 nucleotides matching TRBD2. This CDR3 has 18 amino acids. Germline V lookup: CDR1 MNHEY, CDR2 SVGAGI. Trimming cost V 2 bases and J 6 bases; bases outside gene matches: 10. The CDR3 region is CASSYPSTSGGALDTQYF. CDR3 DNA sequence: TGTGCCAGCAGTTACCCCTCGACTAGCGGGGGGGCCTTGGATACGCAGTATTTT.

The sample holds a few counts of this clonotype. The CDR3 spells CASSHTGGINYGYTF. CDR3 in DNA: TGTGCCAGCAGCCACACGGGGGGGATAAACTATGGCTACACCTTC. The genes are TRBV4-2 and TRBJ1-2; maybe TRBD1 (5 bases). Germline CDR1 LGHNA, CDR2 YNFKEQ. The CDR3 length is 15 residues. Trimming cost V 3 bases and J 2 bases, with 13 bases left between them.

V gene TRBV5-1 combines with J gene TRBJ2-3, with 9 bases that match TRBD2. Germline V gene lookup returns CDR1 SGHRS and CDR2 YFSETQ. The trim removed 0 bases at V and 4 bases at J, leaving 6 bases unmatched. The CDR3 length is 16 residues. Here the CDR3 DNA reads TGCGCCAGCAGCTTGGAAGGGACTAGCTCGGCAGATACGCAGTATTTT. Its translation: CASSLEGTSSADTQYF.

The chain is built from TRBV20-1 and TRBJ1-1, with no clear D. The germline gives CDR1 DFQATT, CDR2 SNEGSKA (reference sequence). V lost 0 bases and J lost 4, with 15 bases in between. The CDR3 extends over 15 amino acids. CDR3 in amino acids: CSARDPGGSFTEAFF. DNA of the CDR3: TGCAGTGCTAGAGATCCGGGAGGATCCTTCACTGAAGCTTTCTTT.

This chain joins TRBV29-1 and TRBJ1-1, with 7 positions matching TRBD1. The V gene end was trimmed by 4 bases and the J gene end by 5 bases; junction bases not matched to a gene: 19. Germline V gene data show CDR1 as SQVTM and CDR2 as ANQGSEA. The CDR3 sequence is 17 residues long. CDR3 sequence (DNA): TGCAGCGTTGTAGGCCAGACAGGGAGGAAGGTGGAGACTGAAGCTTTCTTT. It translates to CSVVGQTGRKVETEAFF.